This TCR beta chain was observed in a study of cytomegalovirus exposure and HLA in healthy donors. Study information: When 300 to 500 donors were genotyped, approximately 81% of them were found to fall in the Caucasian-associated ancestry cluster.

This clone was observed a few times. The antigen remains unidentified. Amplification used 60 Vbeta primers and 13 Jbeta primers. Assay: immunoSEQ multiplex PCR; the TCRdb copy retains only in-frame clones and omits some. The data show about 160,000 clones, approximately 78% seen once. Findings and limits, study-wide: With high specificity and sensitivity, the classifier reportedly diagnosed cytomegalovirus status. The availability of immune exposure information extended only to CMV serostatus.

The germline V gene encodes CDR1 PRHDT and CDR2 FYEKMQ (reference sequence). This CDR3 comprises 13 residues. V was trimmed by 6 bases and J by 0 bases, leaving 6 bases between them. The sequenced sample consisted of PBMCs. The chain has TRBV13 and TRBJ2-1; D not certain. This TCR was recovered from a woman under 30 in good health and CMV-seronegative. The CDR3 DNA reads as TGTGCCAGCAGGCGGAGCTCCTACAATGAGCAGTTCTTC. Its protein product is CASRRSSYNEQFF.